The clone carrying this T cell receptor beta chain was found a few times. This sample is part of a study of T-cell reconstitution after alpha-beta-depleted transplantation in children. Germline CDR1 and CDR2: WSHSY and SAAADI. CDR3 length: 16 residues. Trimming removed 7 bases from V and 7 bases from J, with 25 bases in between. Unique molecular identifiers were built into the TCRbeta library. TCRdb processed the PCR reads anew with MiXCR; each CDR3 protein has one entry. The table has 440,000 or so distinct CDR3 sequences, roughly a tenth seen once. The TCR comes from a human donor who donated a stem cell graft to a child with acute myeloid leukemia. Source: PBMCs from the stem cell graft donor, taken from the stem cell graft. The V call is TRBV10-2, the J call TRBJ2-5; either TRBD1 or TRBD2 may supply D (5 bases each). In DNA, the CDR3 is TGCGCCAGCAATTCTCGATTGGGATGGGACCCAGGGACCCAGTACTTC. Amino acid sequence: CASNSRLGWDPGTQYF.